The next 31 T cell receptor beta chains were all read from a single sample in a study of cytomegalovirus exposure and HLA in healthy donors. Primers included in the PCR were 60 Vbeta and 13 Jbeta primers. The protocol was immunoSEQ multiplex PCR, while the TCRdb copy is restricted to in-frame clones and leaves out a portion. The sample has about 130,000 clones, over 75% seen once; the top ten hold approximately 4.2%. Source material: PBMCs. The origin of the receptors is a male donor in good health and CMV-seropositive.

The CDR3 nucleotides are TGCAGCGTATCAATAGCGGGAATCTCCTACAATGAGCAGTTCTTC. The encoded protein is CSVSIAGISYNEQFF. This sequence joins TRBV29-1 and TRBJ2-1; 8 positions match TRBD2. Germline CDR1 SQVTM, CDR2 ANQGSEA. V shed 6 bases and J 0 bases; nucleotides not matched to a gene: 7. This CDR3 has 15 amino acids.

This chain joins TRBV7-9 and TRBJ2-5; the match to TRBD2 covers 7 bases. The germline CDR1 and CDR2 sequences are SEHNR and FQNEAQ (reference sequence). V dropped 0 bases and J dropped 5; count of bases not matched to a gene: 6. This CDR3 comprises 15 residues. DNA for the CDR3: TGTGCCAGCAGCTTAGCGCTAGCGGACGGGGAGACCCAGTACTTC. Encoded protein: CASSLALADGETQYF. Drawing the rest from reference TRBV7-9 and TRBJ2-5, the complete variable domain is DTGVSQNPRHKITKRGQNVTFRCDPISEHNRLYWYRQTLGQGPEFLTYFQNEAQLEKSRLLSDRFSAERPKGSFSTLEIQRTEQGDSAMYLCASSLALADGETQYFGPGTRLLVL.

This chain connects TRBV27 to TRBJ2-3, with TRBD1 matching 7 bases. CDR1 MNHEY and CDR2 SMNVEV come from the germline V gene (reference sequence). The CDR3 runs 19 residues. J gave up 0 bases and V 1 base, and 13 bases lay outside the gene matches. DNA of the CDR3: TGTGCCAGCAGTTTATTCCGGGACAGCCACAGGTTTAGCACAGATACGCAGTATTTT. Residues: CASSLFRDSHRFSTDTQYF.

The chain links TRBV27 to TRBJ2-1; 7 bases agree with TRBD2. In germline, CDR1 is MNHEY, CDR2 SMNVEV (reference sequence). The ends lost 8 bases at V and 7 bases at J; junction bases unmatched: 5. CDR3 length: 12 residues. As DNA, the CDR3 is TGTGCCAGCTCATGGGGGGGGAATGAGCAGTTCTTC. Protein: CASSWGGNEQFF.

This chain links TRBV2 with TRBJ1-3; D possibly corresponds to TRBD1 (6 bases). The CDR3 consists of 14 residues. Germline V gene sequence: CDR1 SNHLY, CDR2 FYNNEI. Trimming removed 7 bases from V and 0 bases from J, with 10 bases in between. The CDR3 is CASTLQGSGNTIYF. DNA of the CDR3: TGTGCCAGCACCCTACAGGGCTCTGGAAACACCATATATTTT.

The chain combines TRBV29-1 with TRBJ1-1; D remains unclear. The CDR3 extends over 17 amino acids. The germline V and J ends were trimmed by 6 bases and 1 base, with 24 bases remaining between them. From germline, CDR1 is SQVTM and CDR2 ANQGSEA. The CDR3 loop reads CSVAQVEGWGRNTEAFF. The CDR3 DNA reads as TGCAGCGTGGCCCAGGTGGAGGGATGGGGTCGGAACACTGAAGCTTTCTTT.

CDR3 in amino acids: CASSEWDRGSTGELFF. The CDR3 nucleotides are TGTGCCAGCAGCGAGTGGGACAGGGGATCCACCGGGGAGCTGTTTTTT. This chain links TRBV5-4 with TRBJ2-2; 10 positions match TRBD1. CDR1 is SGHNT, CDR2 YYREEE, per germline (reference sequence). V shed 4 bases and J 4 bases; nucleotides not matched to a gene: 7. The CDR3 is made up of 16 amino acids. Full variable domain (outside the CDR3, taken from reference TRBV5-4 and TRBJ2-2): ETGVTQSPTHLIKTRGQQVTLRCSSQSGHNTVSWYQQALGQGPQFIFQYYREEENGRGNFPPRFSGLQFPNYSSELNVNALELDDSALYLCASSEWDRGSTGELFFGEGSRLTVL.

The gene calls are TRBV5-1 and TRBJ1-3; no reliable D call. The germline V gene encodes CDR1 SGHRS and CDR2 YFSETQ. The V end was cut by 1 base, the J end by 1 base, with 6 bases between. This CDR3 is 14 amino acids long. CDR3: CASSLQTSGNTIYF. The CDR3 region has the DNA TGCGCCAGCAGCTTGCAGACTTCTGGAAACACCATATATTTT.

This chain links TRBV27 with TRBJ2-1; TRBD1 matches at 8 bases. The length of the CDR3 is 15 residues. J gave up 10 bases and V 3 bases, and 11 bases lay outside the gene matches. The germline V gene encodes CDR1 MNHEY and CDR2 SMNVEV (reference sequence). CDR3 bases: TGTGCCAGCAGTTTCGCGGGACAGGTAAATGTGGAGCAGTTCTTC. Residues: CASSFAGQVNVEQFF.

This clone has only a few counts. The genes are TRBV13 and TRBJ2-5; 15 nucleotides align to TRBD2. This CDR3 has 19 residues. Looked up from germline, CDR1 is PRHDT and CDR2 is FYEKMQ (reference sequence). The ends lost 4 bases at V and 1 base at J; junction bases unmatched: 10. The CDR3 DNA sequence: TGTGCCAGCAGCTCCCTAGGCGGACTAGCGGGAGGGGGCCAAGAGACCCAGTACTTC. Translating it yields CASSSLGGLAGGGQETQYF.

The genes are TRBV7-6 and TRBJ1-1, with D uncertain. Germline V lookup: CDR1 SGHVS, CDR2 FNYEAQ. This CDR3 contains 16 residues. With 5 bases removed from V and 3 bases from J, the gap between germline ends came to 19 bases. CDR3 in DNA: TGTGCCAGCAGCCCCCCCGGGAGCCCTATGGACACTGAAGCTTTCTTT. Translation: CASSPPGSPMDTEAFF.

The chain combines TRBV7-2 with TRBJ2-3; D remains ambiguous. Trimming removed 6 bases at V and 5 bases at J, with 6 bases between. This CDR3 comprises 11 residues. Germline V CDR1 and CDR2: SGHTA, FQGNSA. CDR3 sequence (DNA): TGTGCCAGCAGTCACAAAGATACGCAGTATTTT. Its protein is CASSHKDTQYF.

This clone showed up just a few times. The chain carries TRBV6-5 and TRBJ2-6; D uncertain. V was cut by 8 bases and J by 1 base, with 6 bases left in between. Germline V gene lookup returns CDR1 MNHEY and CDR2 SVGAGI. The CDR3 sequence is 13 residues long. CDR3 DNA: TGTGCCAGCTGTCTTTCTGGGGCCAACGTCCTGACTTTC. This codes for CASCLSGANVLTF.

This clone was counted between two and nine times. The chain employs TRBV15 and TRBJ1-2; D unresolved. The CDR3 contains 14 residues. Between the trimmed V and J ends, which lost 0 bases and 6 bases, there was a span of 11 bases. Germline CDR1 LNHNV, CDR2 YYDKDF (reference sequence). CDR3 in amino acids: CATSREGVSDGYTF. CDR3 DNA: TGTGCCACCAGCAGAGAAGGAGTGTCCGATGGCTACACCTTC.

J is TRBJ2-1 and V is TRBV5-6; TRBD2 matches 12 bases. The CDR3 loop spans 16 amino acids. With 4 bases clipped from V and 4 bases from J, the junction kept 6 bases outside the gene matches. CDR1 and CDR2 (germline): SGHDT, YYEEEE. The chain's CDR3 is CASSGGLAGKYNEQFF. Written as DNA, the CDR3 is TGTGCCAGCAGCGGCGGACTAGCGGGGAAATACAATGAGCAGTTCTTC.

The rearrangement links TRBV7-9 to TRBJ2-7, with D perhaps matching TRBD1 (6 bases). CDR3 length: 15 amino acids. V was shortened by 0 bases and J by 5 bases, with 14 bases between the two germline ends. CDR1 and CDR2 (germline): SEHNR, FQNEAQ (reference sequence). The CDR3 protein is CASSLARGTFHEQYF. The CDR3 DNA sequence: TGTGCCAGCAGCTTAGCCCGTGGGACATTCCACGAGCAGTACTTC. The entire variable domain, with the rest obtained from reference TRBV7-9 and TRBJ2-7, is as follows: DTGVSQNPRHKITKRGQNVTFRCDPISEHNRLYWYRQTLGQGPEFLTYFQNEAQLEKSRLLSDRFSAERPKGSFSTLEIQRTEQGDSAMYLCASSLARGTFHEQYFGPGTRLTVT.

The chain carries TRBV30 and TRBJ2-3; D is perhaps TRBD1 (5 bases). The CDR3 extends over 13 amino acids. Between the trimmed V and J ends, which lost 0 bases and 5 bases, there was a span of 9 bases. Germline V gives CDR1 GTSNPN, CDR2 SVGIG (reference sequence). This CDR3 is CAWSVREGDTQYF. The CDR3 DNA follows: TGTGCCTGGAGTGTCAGGGAAGGAGATACGCAGTATTTT.

The chain links TRBV19 to TRBJ2-3; TRBD2 is a possible D gene (6 bases). The germline gives CDR1 LNHDA, CDR2 SQIVND (reference sequence). The CDR3 length is 13 residues. Trimming pared 6 bases from V and 5 bases from J, leaving 12 bases between. The CDR3 DNA is TGTGCCAGTAGGGTCGGGGGAATAGATACGCAGTATTTT. Translation gives CASRVGGIDTQYF.

This clone was recorded only once. The chain combines TRBV5-4 with TRBJ1-1, with D possibly matching TRBD1 (6 bases). The V end was cut by 0 bases, the J end by 0 bases, with 15 bases between. The CDR3 is made up of 17 amino acids. The germline V gene has CDR1 SGHNT and CDR2 YYREEE (reference sequence). In DNA, the CDR3 is TGTGCCAGCAGCTTGGGGTCCGGGGGGGGCATGAACACTGAAGCTTTCTTT. It translates to CASSLGSGGGMNTEAFF.

The J gene is TRBJ2-3, the V gene TRBV29-1, with TRBD1 as a possible D gene (5 bases). Trimming shortened V by 7 bases and J by 0 bases, and 11 bases separated the two germline ends. The CDR3 contains 13 residues. Germline values: CDR1 SQVTM, CDR2 ANQGSEA. The CDR3 region has the DNA TGCAGCGCCCAAGGACAAAGCACAGATACGCAGTATTTT. It is translated as CSAQGQSTDTQYF.

A few counts support this clone. The rearrangement links TRBV6-5 to TRBJ2-2; D might be TRBD2 (5 bases). In germline, CDR1 is MNHEY, CDR2 SVGAGI. CDR3 size: 13 residues. Trimming removed 0 bases at V and 7 bases at J, with 6 bases between. The DNA for the CDR3 is TGTGCCAGCAGTTACTCGAGGGTCGGGGAGCTGTTTTTT. Translated, it gives CASSYSRVGELFF.

This sequence joins TRBV6-6 and TRBJ2-2; D perhaps matches TRBD1 (5 bases). The ends were cut back, 5 bases at V and 4 bases at J, with 17 bases in the middle. The CDR3 totals 16 residues. Germline V lookup: CDR1 MNHNY, CDR2 SVGAGI (reference sequence). For the CDR3, the DNA is TGTGCCAGCAGTCCACCCAACCCCGACAGCACCGGGGAGCTGTTTTTT. This translates into CASSPPNPDSTGELFF.

The CDR3, as DNA: TGTGCCAGCAGTGAAGCAACTGCAGGGGCTGGCTATGGCTACACCTTC. It yields the protein CASSEATAGAGYGYTF. This chain joins TRBV6-1 and TRBJ1-2, with D perhaps TRBD1 (6 bases). The germline V gene has CDR1 MNHNS and CDR2 SASEGT. The V and J ends lost 0 bases and 4 bases respectively, with 15 bases between them. This CDR3 has 16 amino acids.

This chain uses TRBV2 with TRBJ2-5; the D gene is possibly TRBD1 (5 bases). The germline CDR1 and CDR2 sequences are SNHLY and FYNNEI. CDR3 size: 15 residues. Trimming pared 3 bases from V and 1 base from J, leaving 12 bases between. The CDR3 DNA reads as TGTGCCAGCAGTGACCCAGGGCTGCCCCAAGAGACCCAGTACTTC. Translating gives CASSDPGLPQETQYF.

This clone has just a few counts. A read error may produce the germline difference seen at one junction end. The chain uses TRBV6-1 and TRBJ2-2; 9 positions agree with TRBD2. Germline-derived CDR1 and CDR2 are MNHNS and SASEGT. This CDR3 has 15 amino acids. The CDR3 sequence: CASSELAGVAGGLFF. The CDR3 nucleotides read TGTGCCAGCAGTGAATTAGCGGGAGTCGCCGGGGGGCTGTTTTTT.

V gene TRBV6-1 combines with J gene TRBJ2-3, with D maybe TRBD1 (5 bases). The CDR3 spans 15 residues. The ends were cut back, 4 bases at V and 1 base at J, with 12 bases in the middle. From germline, CDR1 is MNHNS and CDR2 SASEGT. The CDR3 nucleotides are TGTGCCAGCAGTGTATCAGGGATTGGCACAGATACGCAGTATTTT. Protein sequence: CASSVSGIGTDTQYF.

V and J are TRBV7-2 and TRBJ1-2; D is uncertain. The V and J ends lost 1 base and 5 bases respectively, with 8 bases between them. CDR1 is SGHTA and CDR2 is FQGNSA in the germline V gene. This CDR3 has 13 amino acids. CDR3 in DNA: TGTGCCAGCAGCTTAGGGGCGGGGTATGGCTACACCTTC. As protein: CASSLGAGYGYTF.

The chain has TRBV6-5 and TRBJ1-1; D is ambiguous. This CDR3 is 14 amino acids long. Between the trimmed V and J ends, which lost 7 bases and 6 bases, there was a span of 18 bases. The germline V gene encodes CDR1 MNHEY and CDR2 SVGAGI. CDR3 protein: CASTRAGLSAEAFF. The CDR3 DNA is TGTGCCAGCACGCGGGCAGGCCTGAGCGCTGAAGCTTTCTTT.

The chain links TRBV15 to TRBJ2-7, with D possibly TRBD2 on 5 matching bases. This CDR3 contains 14 residues. Germline V gene lookup returns CDR1 LNHNV and CDR2 YYDKDF (reference sequence). The germline V and J ends were trimmed by 2 bases and 5 bases, with 13 bases remaining between them. The CDR3 is CATSRSGEPNEQYF. The CDR3, as DNA: TGTGCCACCAGCAGATCCGGGGAGCCAAACGAGCAGTACTTC.

The chain has TRBV28 and TRBJ1-3, with 7 nucleotides matching TRBD1. This CDR3 region has 14 residues. Trimming at V came to 6 bases and at J to 2 bases, leaving 4 bases not matched to a gene. The germline gives CDR1 MDHEN, CDR2 SYDVKM. The CDR3 reads CASSVTGAGNTIYF. The CDR3 DNA reads TGTGCCAGCAGCGTCACAGGGGCTGGAAACACCATATATTTT.

Regarding this clone: A read error may produce the germline difference seen at one junction end. Other nucleotide sequences from this sample produce the same CDR3. The chain combines TRBV19 with TRBJ1-1; TRBD1 aligns across 7 bases. CDR3 length: 16 amino acids. Germline assignment: CDR1 LNHDA and CDR2 SQIVND (reference sequence). This CDR3 is CASSLRQGGGDTEAFF. In nucleotides, the CDR3 is TGTGCCAGTAGTCTTCGACAGGGAGGAGGGGACACTGAAGCCTTCTTT.